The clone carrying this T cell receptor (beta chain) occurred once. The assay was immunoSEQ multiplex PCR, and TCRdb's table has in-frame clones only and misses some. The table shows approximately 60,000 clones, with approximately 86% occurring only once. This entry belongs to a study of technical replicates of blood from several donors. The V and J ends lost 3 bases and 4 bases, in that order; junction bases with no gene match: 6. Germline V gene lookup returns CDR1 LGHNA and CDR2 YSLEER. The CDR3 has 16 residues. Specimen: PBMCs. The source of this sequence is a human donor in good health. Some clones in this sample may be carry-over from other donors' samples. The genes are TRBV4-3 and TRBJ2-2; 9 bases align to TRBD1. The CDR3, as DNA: TGCGCCAGCAGCCACTACAGGGGGCAAGGCACCGGGGAGCTGTTTTTT. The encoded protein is CASSHYRGQGTGELFF.